This TCR beta chain was identified in a study of blood T cell repertoires in COVID-19. Original data processing: By means of reference gene primer amplification, nucleated cell counts were estimated. Assay used: immunoSEQ multiplex PCR; TCRdb lists only in-frame clones, some missing. That table furnishes V, J and clone size, whereas the DNA furnished D and trimming. The sample gives approximately 100,000 clones, more than 75% of which show up once; roughly 25% is in the top ten. In germline, CDR1 is KGHSH, CDR2 LQKENI. Trimming at V came to 6 bases and at J to 5 bases, leaving 6 bases not matched to a gene. The CDR3 runs 13 residues.

This receptor was identified in a human donor in a cohort sampled during active COVID-19. The genes are TRBV18 and TRBJ2-5; TRBD1 matches at 7 bases. Sequenced sample: peripheral blood. CDR3 region: CASSNDRAETQYF. Here the CDR3 DNA reads TGTGCCAGCTCGAACGACAGGGCGGAGACCCAGTACTTC.